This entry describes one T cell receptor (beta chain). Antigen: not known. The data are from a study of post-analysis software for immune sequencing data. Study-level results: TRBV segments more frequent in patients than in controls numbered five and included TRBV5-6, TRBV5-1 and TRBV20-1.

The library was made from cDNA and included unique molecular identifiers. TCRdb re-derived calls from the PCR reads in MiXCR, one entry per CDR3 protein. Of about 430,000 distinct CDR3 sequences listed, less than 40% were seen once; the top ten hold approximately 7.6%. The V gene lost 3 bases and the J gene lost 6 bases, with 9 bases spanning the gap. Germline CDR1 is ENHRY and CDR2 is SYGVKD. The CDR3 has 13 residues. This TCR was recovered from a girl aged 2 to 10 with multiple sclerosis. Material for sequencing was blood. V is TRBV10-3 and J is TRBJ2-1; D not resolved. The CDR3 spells CAISDQLRNEQFF. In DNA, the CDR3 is TGTGCCATCAGTGATCAGCTTCGCAATGAGCAGTTCTTC.